A selection of T cell receptor beta chains follows, all from one sample in a study of Tregs in tolerant kidney transplant recipients. Here immunoSEQ multiplex PCR was the method, and the copy in TCRdb shows in-frame clones only, minus some. The sample includes about 110,000 clones, 90% of them seen just once. Sequencing was performed on CD4+ T cells from blood, taken before the transplant. These receptors all come from a human donor who received a combined kidney and bone marrow transplant. Both conserved end residues are part of each CDR3. A D gene is named only where the DNA matches it firmly. Some rows mark clone size as missing; the rest say once, few, many or name a class of expanded clone.

>TRBV5-1|.|.|TRBJ2-3
TGCGCCAGCAGCTTGCAAGAGAGCACAGATACGCAGTATTTT
CASSLQESTDTQYF
>TRBV5-1|.|.|TRBJ2-2
TGCGCCAGCAGAGGACTTCCTCCACCTAACACCGGGGAGCTGTTTTTT
CASRGLPPPNTGELFF
>TRBV25-1|once|.|TRBJ1-1
TGTGCCAGCCGTTTGGGGGGTAACACTGAAGCTTTCTTT
CASRLGGNTEAFF
>TRBV30|.|.|TRBJ1-1
TGTGCCTGGAGTCGGAACACTGAAGCTTTCTTT
CAWSRNTEAFF
>TRBV2|.|TRBD2|TRBJ2-3
TGTGCCAGCAGTGAAGCGCTGGGACTAGCCTTGGGAGATACGCAGTATTTT
CASSEALGLALGDTQYF
>TRBV5-1|.|.|TRBJ2-1
TGCGCCAGCAGCTTGGCCCCGGGGAGCTCCTACAATGAGCAGTTCTTC
CASSLAPGSSYNEQFF
>TRBV6-1|.|TRBD2|TRBJ2-3
TGTGCCAGCATTCTAGCGGGGGGGCAATTAGATACGCAGTATTTT
CASILAGGQLDTQYF
>TRBV19|.|.|TRBJ1-4
TGTGCCAGTAGTATGAGCCTCAAACGGACTACTAATGAAAAACTGTTTTTT
CASSMSLKRTTNEKLFF
>TRBV5-4|.|.|TRBJ2-7
TGTGCCAGCAGCCGCGAGGCAATCTACGAGCAGTACTTC
CASSREAIYEQYF
>TRBV5-8|once|TRBD2|TRBJ2-2
TGTGCCAGCAGCCCGGGAGGTACCGCGAACACCGGGGAGCTGTTTTTT
CASSPGGTANTGELFF